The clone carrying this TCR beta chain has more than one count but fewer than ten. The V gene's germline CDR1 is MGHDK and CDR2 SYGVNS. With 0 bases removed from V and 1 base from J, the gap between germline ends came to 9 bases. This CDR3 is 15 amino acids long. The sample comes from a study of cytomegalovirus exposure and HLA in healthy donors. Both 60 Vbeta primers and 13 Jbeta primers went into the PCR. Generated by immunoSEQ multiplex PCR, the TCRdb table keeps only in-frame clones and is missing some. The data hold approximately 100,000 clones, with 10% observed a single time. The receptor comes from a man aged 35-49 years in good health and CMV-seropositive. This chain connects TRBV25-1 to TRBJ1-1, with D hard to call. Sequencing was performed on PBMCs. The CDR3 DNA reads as TGTGCCAGCAGTGAATATCTGGGCACGAACACTGAAGCTTTCTTT. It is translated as CASSEYLGTNTEAFF.